This T cell receptor (beta chain) stems from a study of identical twins. Template switching (which added a universal primer site) was used, and cDNA carried unique molecular identifiers. Using its own MiXCR run on the 5' RACE reads, TCRdb lists one record per CDR3 protein. This table has around 1.7 million distinct CDR3 sequences, roughly 35% appearing once. V gave up 0 bases and J gave up 9 bases, with 12 bases separating them. This CDR3 contains 14 residues. Germline CDR1 SNHLY, CDR2 FYNNEI. Study outcomes and limitations: The more abundant beta clonotypes in cord blood had fewer insertions, and memory repertoires did not show this. Interpretation of the results relied on cross-sectional statistical analysis and not on following the same donors.

There are a few counts of this clonotype. Antigen: not known. The clonotype was recovered from a newborn girl in good health. Sequenced sample: cord blood. The V gene is TRBV2, the J gene TRBJ2-1; D perhaps matches TRBD2 (6 bases). Here the CDR3 DNA reads TGTGCCAGCAGTGAAGCGCGGGGAGTGGTTGAGCAGTTCTTC. Its protein product is CASSEARGVVEQFF.